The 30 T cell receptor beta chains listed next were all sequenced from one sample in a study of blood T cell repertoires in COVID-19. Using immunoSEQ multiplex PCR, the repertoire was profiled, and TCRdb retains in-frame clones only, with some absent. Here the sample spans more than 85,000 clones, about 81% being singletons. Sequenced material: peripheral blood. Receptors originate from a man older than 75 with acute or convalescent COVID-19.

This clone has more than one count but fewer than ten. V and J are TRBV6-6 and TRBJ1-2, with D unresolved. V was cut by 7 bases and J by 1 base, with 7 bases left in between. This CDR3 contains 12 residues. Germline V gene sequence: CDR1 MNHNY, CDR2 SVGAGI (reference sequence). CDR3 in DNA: TGTGCCAGCAATCAGAATAACTATGGCTACACCTTC. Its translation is CASNQNNYGYTF.

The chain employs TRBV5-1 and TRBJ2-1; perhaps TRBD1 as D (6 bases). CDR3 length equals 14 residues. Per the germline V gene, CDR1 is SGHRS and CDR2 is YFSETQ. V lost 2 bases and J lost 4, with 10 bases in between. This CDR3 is CASSFRTDYNEQFF. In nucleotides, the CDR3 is TGCGCCAGCAGCTTTCGGACAGATTACAATGAGCAGTTCTTC.

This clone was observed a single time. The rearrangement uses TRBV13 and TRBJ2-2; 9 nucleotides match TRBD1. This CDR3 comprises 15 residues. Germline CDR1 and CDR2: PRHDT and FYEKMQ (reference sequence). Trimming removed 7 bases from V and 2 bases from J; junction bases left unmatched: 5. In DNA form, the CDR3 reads TGTGCCAGCACCGACAGGGGGGTTAACACCGGGGAGCTGTTTTTT. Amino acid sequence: CASTDRGVNTGELFF.

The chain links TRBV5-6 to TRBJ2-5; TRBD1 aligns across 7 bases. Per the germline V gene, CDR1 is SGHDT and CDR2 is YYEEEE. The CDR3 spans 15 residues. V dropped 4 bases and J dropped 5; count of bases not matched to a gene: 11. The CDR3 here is CASSRKYRGWETQYF. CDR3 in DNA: TGTGCCAGCAGCCGCAAGTACAGGGGATGGGAGACCCAGTACTTC.

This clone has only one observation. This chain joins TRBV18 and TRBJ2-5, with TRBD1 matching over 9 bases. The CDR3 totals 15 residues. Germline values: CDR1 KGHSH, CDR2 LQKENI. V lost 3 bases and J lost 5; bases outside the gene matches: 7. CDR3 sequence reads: CASSPGTGKGETQYF. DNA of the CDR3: TGTGCCAGCTCACCCGGGACAGGGAAAGGGGAGACCCAGTACTTC.

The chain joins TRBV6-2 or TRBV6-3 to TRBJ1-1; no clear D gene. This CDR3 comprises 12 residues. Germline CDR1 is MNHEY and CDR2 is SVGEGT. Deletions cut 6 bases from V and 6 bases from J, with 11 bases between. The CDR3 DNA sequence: TGTGCCAGCAGCCGAACAGAATCTGAAGCTTTCTTT. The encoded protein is CASSRTESEAFF.

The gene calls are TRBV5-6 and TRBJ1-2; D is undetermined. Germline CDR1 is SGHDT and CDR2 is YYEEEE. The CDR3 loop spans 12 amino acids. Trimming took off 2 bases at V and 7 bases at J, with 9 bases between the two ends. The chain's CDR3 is CASSLSSGGYTF. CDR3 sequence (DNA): TGTGCCAGCAGCTTATCATCCGGTGGCTACACCTTC.

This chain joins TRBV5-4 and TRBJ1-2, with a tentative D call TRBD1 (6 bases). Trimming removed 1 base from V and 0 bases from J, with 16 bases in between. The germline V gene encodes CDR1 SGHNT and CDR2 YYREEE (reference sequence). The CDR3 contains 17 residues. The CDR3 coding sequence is TGTGCCAGCAGCTTGTGGGGCGGGGGCAGCGCTAACTATGGCTACACCTTC. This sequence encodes CASSLWGGGSANYGYTF.

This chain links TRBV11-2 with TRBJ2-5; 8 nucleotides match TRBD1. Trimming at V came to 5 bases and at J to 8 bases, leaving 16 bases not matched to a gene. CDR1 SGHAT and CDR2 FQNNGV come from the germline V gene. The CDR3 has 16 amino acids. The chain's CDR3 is CASSPSPTETGVTQYF. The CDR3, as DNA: TGTGCCAGCAGCCCTTCCCCCACAGAGACAGGGGTTACCCAGTACTTC.

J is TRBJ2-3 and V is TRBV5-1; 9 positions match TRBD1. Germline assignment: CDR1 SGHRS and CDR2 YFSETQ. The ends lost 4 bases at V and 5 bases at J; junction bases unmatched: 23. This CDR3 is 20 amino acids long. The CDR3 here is CASSLGGAGGTGRRLDTQYF. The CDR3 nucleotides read TGCGCCAGCAGCCTAGGCGGAGCTGGGGGGACAGGGAGAAGATTAGATACGCAGTATTTT.

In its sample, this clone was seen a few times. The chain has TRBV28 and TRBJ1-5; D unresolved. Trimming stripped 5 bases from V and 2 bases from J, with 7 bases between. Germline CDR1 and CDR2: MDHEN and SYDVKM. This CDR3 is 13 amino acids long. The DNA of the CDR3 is TGTGCCAGCAGTCCCTCGGGCAATCAGCCCCAGCATTTT. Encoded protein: CASSPSGNQPQHF.

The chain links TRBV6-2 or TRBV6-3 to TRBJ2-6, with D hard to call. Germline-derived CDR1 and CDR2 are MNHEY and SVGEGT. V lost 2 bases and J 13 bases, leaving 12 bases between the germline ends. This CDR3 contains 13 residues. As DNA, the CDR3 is TGTGCCAGCAGTTACCCAGCCAGGCCTGTCCTGACTTTC. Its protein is CASSYPARPVLTF.

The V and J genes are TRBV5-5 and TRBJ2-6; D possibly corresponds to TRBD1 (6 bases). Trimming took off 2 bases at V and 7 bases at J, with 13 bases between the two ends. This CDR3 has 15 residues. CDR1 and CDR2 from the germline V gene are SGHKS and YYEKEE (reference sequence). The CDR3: CASSLQQGIANVLTF. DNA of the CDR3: TGTGCCAGCAGCTTACAACAGGGAATAGCCAACGTCCTGACTTTC.

In DNA, the CDR3 is TGTGCCAGCAGTTCCCTTCCCTTCCAGGGGCCTCAAGAGACCCAGTACTTC. It yields the protein CASSSLPFQGPQETQYF. This rearrangement joins TRBV28 to TRBJ2-5; D may be TRBD1 (6 bases). Germline values: CDR1 MDHEN, CDR2 SYDVKM. V was trimmed by 4 bases and J by 2 bases, leaving 20 bases between them. This CDR3 spans 17 amino acids.

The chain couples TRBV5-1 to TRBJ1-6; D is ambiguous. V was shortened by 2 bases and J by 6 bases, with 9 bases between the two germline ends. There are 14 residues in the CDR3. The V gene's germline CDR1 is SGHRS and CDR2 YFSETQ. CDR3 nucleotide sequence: TGCGCCAGCAGCTTAGAGGGTCCTAATTCACCCCTCCACTTT. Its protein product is CASSLEGPNSPLHF.

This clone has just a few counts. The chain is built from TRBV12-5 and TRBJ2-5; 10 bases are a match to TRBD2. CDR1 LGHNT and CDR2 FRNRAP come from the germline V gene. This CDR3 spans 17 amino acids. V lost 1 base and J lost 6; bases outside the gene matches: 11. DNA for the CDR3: TGTGCTAGTGGTTTGGCCTCAAGCGGGGGGGCCGCAAAGACCCAGTACTTC. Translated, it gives CASGLASSGGAAKTQYF. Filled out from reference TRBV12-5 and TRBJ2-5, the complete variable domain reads DARVTQTPRHKVTEMGQEVTMRCQPILGHNTVFWYRQTMMQGLELLAYFRNRAPLDDSGMPKDRFSAEMPDATLATLKIQPSEPRDSAVYFCASGLASSGGAAKTQYFGPGTRLLVL.

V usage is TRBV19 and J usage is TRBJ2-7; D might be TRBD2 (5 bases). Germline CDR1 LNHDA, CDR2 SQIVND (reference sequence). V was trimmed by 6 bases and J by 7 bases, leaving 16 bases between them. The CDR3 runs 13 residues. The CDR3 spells CASRRPASQEQYF. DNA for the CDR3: TGTGCCAGTAGGCGACCCGCTAGCCAAGAGCAGTACTTC.

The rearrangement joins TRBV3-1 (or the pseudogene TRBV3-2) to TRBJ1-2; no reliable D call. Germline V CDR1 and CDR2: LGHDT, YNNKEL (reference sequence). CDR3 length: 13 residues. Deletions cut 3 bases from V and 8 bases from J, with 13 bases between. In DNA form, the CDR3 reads TGTGCCAGCAGCCAGTTACAGACAACCGGCTACACCTTC. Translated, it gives CASSQLQTTGYTF.

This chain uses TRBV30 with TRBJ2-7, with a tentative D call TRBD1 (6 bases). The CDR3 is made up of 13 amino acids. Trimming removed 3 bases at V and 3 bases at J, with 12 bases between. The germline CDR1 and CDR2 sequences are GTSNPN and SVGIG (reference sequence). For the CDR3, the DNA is TGTGCCTGGAGAAAAGCAGGGGTCTACGAGCAGTACTTC. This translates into CAWRKAGVYEQYF.

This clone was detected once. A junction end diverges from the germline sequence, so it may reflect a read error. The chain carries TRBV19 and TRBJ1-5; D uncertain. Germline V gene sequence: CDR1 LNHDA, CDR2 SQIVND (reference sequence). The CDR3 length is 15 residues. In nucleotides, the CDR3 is TGTGCCAGTAGGATAGAGCCCATAGGCAATCAGCCCCAGCATTTT. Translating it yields CASRIEPIGNQPQHF.

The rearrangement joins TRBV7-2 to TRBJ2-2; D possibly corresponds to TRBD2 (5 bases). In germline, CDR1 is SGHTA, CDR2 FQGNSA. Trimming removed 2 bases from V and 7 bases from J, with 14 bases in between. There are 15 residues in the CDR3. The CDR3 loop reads CASSLRQSGVGELFF. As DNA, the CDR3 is TGTGCCAGCAGCTTACGCCAAAGCGGAGTCGGGGAGCTGTTTTTT.

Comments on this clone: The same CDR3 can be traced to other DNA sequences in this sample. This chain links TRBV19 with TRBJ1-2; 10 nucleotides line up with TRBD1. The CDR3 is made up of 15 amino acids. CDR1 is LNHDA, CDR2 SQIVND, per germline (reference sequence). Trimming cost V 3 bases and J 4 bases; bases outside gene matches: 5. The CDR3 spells CASSIRTGGLYGYTF. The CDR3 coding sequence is TGTGCCAGTAGTATCCGGACAGGGGGTCTCTATGGCTACACCTTC. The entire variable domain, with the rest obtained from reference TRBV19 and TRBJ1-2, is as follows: DGGITQSPKYLFRKEGQNVTLSCEQNLNHDAMYWYRQDPGQGLRLIYYSQIVNDFQKGDIAEGYSVSREKKESFPLTVTSAQKNPTAFYLCASSIRTGGLYGYTFGSGTRLTVV.

The CDR3 loop reads CGGGADTQYF. As DNA, the CDR3 is TGCGGAGGGGGGGCAGATACGCAGTATTTT. The V and J genes are TRBV29-1 and TRBJ2-3; possible D gene TRBD2, 7 bases. This CDR3 region has 10 residues. Germline CDR1 is SQVTM and CDR2 is ANQGSEA.

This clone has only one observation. CDR3 nucleotide sequence: TGCAGTGCTAGTTCCGGGACTAGCCCAAGGGAGCAGTACTTC. Protein: CSASSGTSPREQYF. The chain carries TRBV20-1 and TRBJ2-7, with 9 positions matching TRBD2. V was clipped by 3 bases and J by 7 bases; unmatched bases: 10. The CDR3 length is 14 residues. In germline, CDR1 is DFQATT, CDR2 SNEGSKA (reference sequence).

CDR3 nucleotides: TGCGCCAGCAGTCCGATGGGACAGGGAGCGGGGGAGCTGTTTTTT. Amino acids: CASSPMGQGAGELFF. V and J are TRBV10-1 and TRBJ2-2, with TRBD1 matching 9 bases. Germline CDR1 is WNHNN and CDR2 is SYGVQD (reference sequence). The CDR3 extends over 15 amino acids. V was clipped by 5 bases and J by 8 bases; unmatched bases: 9.

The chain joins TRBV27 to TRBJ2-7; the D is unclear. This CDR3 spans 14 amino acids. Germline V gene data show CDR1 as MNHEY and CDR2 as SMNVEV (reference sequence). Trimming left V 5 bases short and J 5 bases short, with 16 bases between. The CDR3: CASSTQEESHEQYF. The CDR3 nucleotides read TGTGCCAGCAGTACACAAGAGGAGTCACACGAGCAGTACTTC.

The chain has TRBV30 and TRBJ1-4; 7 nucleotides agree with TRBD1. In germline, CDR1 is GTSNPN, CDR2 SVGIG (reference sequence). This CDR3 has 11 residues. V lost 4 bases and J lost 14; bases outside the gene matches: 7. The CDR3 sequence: CAWNLQGSLFF. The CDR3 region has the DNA TGTGCCTGGAACCTACAGGGGAGCCTGTTTTTT.

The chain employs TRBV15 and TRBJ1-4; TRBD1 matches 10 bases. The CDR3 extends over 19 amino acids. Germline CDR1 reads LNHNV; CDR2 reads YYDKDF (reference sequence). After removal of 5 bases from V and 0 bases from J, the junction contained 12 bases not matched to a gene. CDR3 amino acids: CATSSPLGDRGTTNEKLFF. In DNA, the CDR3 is TGTGCCACCAGCTCTCCTCTGGGGGACAGGGGAACAACTAATGAAAAACTGTTTTTT.

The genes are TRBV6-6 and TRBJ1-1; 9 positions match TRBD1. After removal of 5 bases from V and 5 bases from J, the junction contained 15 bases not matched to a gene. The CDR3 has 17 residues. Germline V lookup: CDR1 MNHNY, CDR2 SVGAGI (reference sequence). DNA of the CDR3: TGTGCCAGCAGTCGACCCATGGGACAGGGAGGAAAAACTGAAGCTTTCTTT. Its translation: CASSRPMGQGGKTEAFF.

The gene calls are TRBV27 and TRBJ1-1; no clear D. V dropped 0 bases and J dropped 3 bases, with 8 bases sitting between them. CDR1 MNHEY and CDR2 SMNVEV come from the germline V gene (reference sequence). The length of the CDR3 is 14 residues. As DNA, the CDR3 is TGTGCCAGCAGTTTATCGACGGGGTACACTGAAGCTTTCTTT. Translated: CASSLSTGYTEAFF.